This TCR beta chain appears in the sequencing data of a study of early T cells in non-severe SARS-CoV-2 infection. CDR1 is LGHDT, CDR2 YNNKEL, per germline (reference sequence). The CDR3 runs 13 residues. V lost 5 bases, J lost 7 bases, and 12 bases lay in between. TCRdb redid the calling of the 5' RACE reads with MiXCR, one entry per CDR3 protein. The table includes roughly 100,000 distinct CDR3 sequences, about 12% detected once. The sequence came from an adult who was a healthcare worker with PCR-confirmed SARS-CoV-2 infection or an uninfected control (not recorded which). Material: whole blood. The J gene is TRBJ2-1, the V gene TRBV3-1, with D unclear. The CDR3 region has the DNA TGTGCCAGCAGCTTAACCGCTGGGAATGAGCAGTTCTTC. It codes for CASSLTAGNEQFF.